The present T cell receptor beta chain was sequenced within a study of shared clonotypes between healthy human individuals. Study-wide points: The generation probabilities recorded for non-shared clonotypes fell below those of clonotypes shared by all four donors.

A word on this clone: As yet, its antigen is unknown. The same CDR3 also results from other DNA sequences found in this sample.

TCRdb's copy holds only in-frame clones and misses some; the assay was immunoSEQ multiplex PCR. The repertoire consists of around 580,000 clones, with more than 95% occurring once and the leading ten covering more than 0.3%. CD45RO negativity and positive selection for CCR7 defined naive CD8 cells, a population that excluded terminally differentiated effector memory CD45RA+ cells. Donors comprised only Caucasian adults living in Nashville, Tennessee. The clonotype was recovered from a man aged 25 to 40 in good health. What was sequenced was naive CD8+ T cells sorted from blood.

The CDR3: CSVDGTNTEAFF. CDR3 nucleotides: TGCAGCGTTGACGGCACGAACACTGAAGCTTTCTTT. The J gene is TRBJ1-1, the V gene TRBV29-1, with D unresolved. Germline assignment: CDR1 SQVTM and CDR2 ANQGSEA. Trimming took off 3 bases at V and 1 base at J, with 6 bases between the two ends. There are 12 residues in the CDR3.